This T cell receptor beta chain was obtained from a study of PD-L1 blockade in urothelial cancer. Study details: Between 0 and 3 prior chemotherapy regimens had been given to patients. There were a median of approximately 140,000 T cells in blood samples. The researchers analyzed blood 3 weeks (second dose) and 6 weeks after treatment start.

Time point: pretreatment peripheral blood. CDR3 length: 16 amino acids. V was shortened by 2 bases and J by 2 bases, with 14 bases between the two germline ends. The germline V gene has CDR1 SEHNR and CDR2 FQNEAQ (reference sequence). Assay used: immunoSEQ multiplex PCR; TCRdb lists only in-frame clones, some missing. The sample includes some 120,000 clones, about 88% of them seen just once. Sequencing was performed on PBMCs, taken around atezolizumab (anti-PD-L1) treatment. The clonotype originates from a man aged 50 to 59 with urothelial cancer. The genes are TRBV7-9 and TRBJ2-3, with D unresolved. CDR3 residues: CASSLNVGGLTDTQYF. The CDR3 DNA reads as TGTGCCAGCAGCTTAAATGTCGGTGGGCTCACAGATACGCAGTATTTT.